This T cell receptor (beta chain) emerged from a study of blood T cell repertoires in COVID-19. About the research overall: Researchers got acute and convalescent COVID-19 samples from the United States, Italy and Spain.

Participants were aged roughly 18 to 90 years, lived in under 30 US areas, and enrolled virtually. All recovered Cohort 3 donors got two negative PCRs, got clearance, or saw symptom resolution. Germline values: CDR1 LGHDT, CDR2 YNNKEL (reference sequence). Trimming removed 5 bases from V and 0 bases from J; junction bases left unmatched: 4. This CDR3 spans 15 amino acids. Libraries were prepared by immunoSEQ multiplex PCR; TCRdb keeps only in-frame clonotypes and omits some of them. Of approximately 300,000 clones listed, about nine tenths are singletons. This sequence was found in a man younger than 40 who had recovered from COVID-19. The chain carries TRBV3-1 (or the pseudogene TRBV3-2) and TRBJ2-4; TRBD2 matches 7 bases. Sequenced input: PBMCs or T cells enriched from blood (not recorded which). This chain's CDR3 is CASSFGTKAKNIQYF. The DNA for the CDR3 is TGTGCCAGCAGCTTCGGGACTAAAGCCAAAAACATTCAGTACTTC.